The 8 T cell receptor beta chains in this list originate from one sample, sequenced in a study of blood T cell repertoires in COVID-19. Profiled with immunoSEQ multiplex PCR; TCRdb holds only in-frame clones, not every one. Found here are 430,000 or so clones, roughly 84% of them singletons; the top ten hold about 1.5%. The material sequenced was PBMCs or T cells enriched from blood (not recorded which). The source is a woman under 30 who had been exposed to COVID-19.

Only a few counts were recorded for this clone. CDR3 region: CASSPGQGLAETQYF. The CDR3 DNA sequence: TGTGCCAGCAGTCCGGGACAGGGGTTGGCAGAGACCCAGTACTTC. The genes are TRBV27 and TRBJ2-5, with 10 bases that match TRBD1. Per germline, CDR1 MNHEY and CDR2 SMNVEV (reference sequence). This CDR3 spans 15 amino acids. Trimming removed 5 bases from V and 4 bases from J; junction bases left unmatched: 7.

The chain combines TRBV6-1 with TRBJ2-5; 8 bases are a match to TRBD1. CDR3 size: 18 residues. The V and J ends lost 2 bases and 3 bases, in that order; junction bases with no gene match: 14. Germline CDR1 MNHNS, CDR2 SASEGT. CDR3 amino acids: CASSELTGEVRVEETQYF. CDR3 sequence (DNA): TGTGCCAGCAGTGAACTGACAGGGGAGGTACGTGTGGAAGAGACCCAGTACTTC.

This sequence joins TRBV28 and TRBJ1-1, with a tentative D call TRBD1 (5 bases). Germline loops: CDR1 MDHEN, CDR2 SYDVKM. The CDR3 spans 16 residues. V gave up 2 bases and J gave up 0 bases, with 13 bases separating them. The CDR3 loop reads CASSLIETGVNTEAFF. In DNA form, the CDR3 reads TGTGCCAGCAGTTTAATAGAAACAGGAGTGAACACTGAAGCTTTCTTT.

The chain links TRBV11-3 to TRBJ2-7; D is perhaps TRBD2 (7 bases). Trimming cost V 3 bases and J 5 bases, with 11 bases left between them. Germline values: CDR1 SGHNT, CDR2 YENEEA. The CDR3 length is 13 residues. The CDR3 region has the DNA TGTGCCAGCAGCTTTACGGGGGGCAACGAGCAGTACTTC. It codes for CASSFTGGNEQYF. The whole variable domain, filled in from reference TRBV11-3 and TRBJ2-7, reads EAGVVQSPRYKIIEKKQPVAFWCNPISGHNTLYWYLQNLGQGPELLIRYENEEAVDDSQLPKDRFSAERLKGVDSTLKIQPAELGDSAVYLCASSFTGGNEQYFGPGTRLTVT.

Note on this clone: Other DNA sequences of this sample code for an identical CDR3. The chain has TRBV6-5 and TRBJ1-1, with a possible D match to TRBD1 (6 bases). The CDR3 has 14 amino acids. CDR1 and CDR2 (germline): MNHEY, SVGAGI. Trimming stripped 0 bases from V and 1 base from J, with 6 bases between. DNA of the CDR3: TGTGCCAGCAGTTACTCAGGGGGGAACACTGAAGCTTTCTTT. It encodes CASSYSGGNTEAFF.

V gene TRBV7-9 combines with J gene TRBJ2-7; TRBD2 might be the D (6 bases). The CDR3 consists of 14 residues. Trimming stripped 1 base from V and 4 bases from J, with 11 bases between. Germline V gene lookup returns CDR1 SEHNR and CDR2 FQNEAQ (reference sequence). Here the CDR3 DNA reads TGTGCCAGCAGCTTAGGGGCTAGCGTGTACGAGCAGTACTTC. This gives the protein CASSLGASVYEQYF.

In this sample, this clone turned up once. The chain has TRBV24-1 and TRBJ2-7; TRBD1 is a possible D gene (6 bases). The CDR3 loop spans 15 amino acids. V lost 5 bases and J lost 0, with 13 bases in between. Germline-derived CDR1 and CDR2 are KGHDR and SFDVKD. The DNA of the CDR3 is TGTGCCACCAGTGCGGGACACGGAAGCTCCTACGAGCAGTACTTC. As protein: CATSAGHGSSYEQYF.

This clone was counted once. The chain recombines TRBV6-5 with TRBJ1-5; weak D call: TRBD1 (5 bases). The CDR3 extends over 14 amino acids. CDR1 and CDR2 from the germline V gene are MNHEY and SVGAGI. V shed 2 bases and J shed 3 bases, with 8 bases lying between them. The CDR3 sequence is CASSYDSLNQPQHF. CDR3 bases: TGTGCCAGCAGTTACGACAGCCTCAATCAGCCCCAGCATTTT.